The T cell receptor (beta chain) described here comes from a study of technical replicates of blood from a few donors (dated by TCRdb to about 2017). The CDR3 numbers 13 residues from cysteine through phenylalanine. Solely the CDR3 DNA is kept, with 39 bases framed from the first base. V is pared back by 4 bases and J by 0 bases, with 7 bases lying between the germline termini. CDR1 and CDR2 are drawn from the germline V gene: SNHLY, FYNNEI. Library method: the immunoSEQ multiplex PCR assay. TCRdb holds this immuneACCESS table with in-frame rearrangements only. Some clones are missing; in checked studies, unresolved V genes explain under half, and the rest has no known cause. The sample profile shows about 75,000 clones; 95% to 98% of them were found once. 0.25% to 0.3% of the sample is in the top ten clones. To note about this clone: Its antigen has not been determined. One base away there is no much larger clone; base qualities are not given.

The source of this sequence is a human donor in good health. The sample comprised T cells isolated from PBMCs. In this chain, TRBV2 is recombined with TRBJ2-7; no D gene is confidently identified. The DNA reads TGTGCCAGCAGTGGAGGTGGCTCCTACGAGCAGTACTTC. Translated, this gives CASSGGGSYEQYF.